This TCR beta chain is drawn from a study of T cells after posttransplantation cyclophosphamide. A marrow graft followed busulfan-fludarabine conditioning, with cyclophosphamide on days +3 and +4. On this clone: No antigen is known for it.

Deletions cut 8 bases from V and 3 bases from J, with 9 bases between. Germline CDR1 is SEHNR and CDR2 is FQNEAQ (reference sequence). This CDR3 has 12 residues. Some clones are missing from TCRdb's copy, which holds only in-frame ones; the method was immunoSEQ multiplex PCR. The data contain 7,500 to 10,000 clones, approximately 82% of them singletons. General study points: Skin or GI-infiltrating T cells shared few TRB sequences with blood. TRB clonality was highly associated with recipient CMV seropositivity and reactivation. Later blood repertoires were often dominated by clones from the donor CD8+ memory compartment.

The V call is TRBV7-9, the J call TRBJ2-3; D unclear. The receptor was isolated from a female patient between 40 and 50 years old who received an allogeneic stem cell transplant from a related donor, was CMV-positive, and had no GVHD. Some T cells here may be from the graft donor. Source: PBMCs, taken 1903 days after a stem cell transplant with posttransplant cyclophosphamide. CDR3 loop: CASQPGTDTQYF. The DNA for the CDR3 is TGTGCCAGCCAACCCGGGACAGATACGCAGTATTTT.